Below are 6 T cell receptor beta chains sequenced from a single sample in a study of cytomegalovirus exposure and HLA in healthy donors (dated by TCRdb to about 2017). Libraries came from the immunoSEQ multiplex PCR assay. For the multiplex PCR, a mixture combining 60 forward primers for TCR Vbeta segments and 13 reverse primers for TCR Jbeta segments was used. TCRdb holds this immuneACCESS table with in-frame rearrangements only. Some clones are missing; in checked studies, unresolved V genes explain under half, and the rest has no known cause. The sample table shows tens of thousands of clones, and 62% are seen once. Roughly 4% of the sample belongs to the ten largest clones. The sequenced sample was PBMCs. These receptors all come from a male donor in good health and CMV-seropositive.

The chain recombines TRBV6-5 with TRBJ1-1; tentatively, D is TRBD1 (5 bases). Per germline, CDR1 MNHEY and CDR2 SVGAGI. The germline V and J ends were trimmed by 2 bases and 4 bases, with 14 bases remaining between them. The CDR3 consists of 15 residues. CDR3 region: CASSYSPGGLTEAFF. Here the CDR3 DNA reads TGTGCCAGCAGTTACAGCCCCGGGGGTCTCACTGAAGCTTTCTTT.

This clone was detected only a few times. This sequence joins TRBV30 and TRBJ2-5; D perhaps matches TRBD2 (6 bases). Germline V gene data show CDR1 as GTSNPN and CDR2 as SVGIG (reference sequence). The CDR3 spans 11 residues. The V gene lost 4 bases and the J gene lost 5 bases, with 8 bases spanning the gap. As DNA, the CDR3 is TGTGCCTGGATAGCGGTGGAGACCCAGTACTTC. The encoded protein is CAWIAVETQYF.

The rearrangement links TRBV7-3 to TRBJ1-1; D ambiguous. V was shortened by 2 bases and J by 3 bases, with 10 bases between the two germline ends. The CDR3 sequence is 14 residues long. CDR1 and CDR2 (germline): SGHTA, FQGTGA. This CDR3 is CASSLAGLDTEAFF. Written as DNA, the CDR3 is TGTGCCAGCAGCTTAGCGGGTTTGGACACTGAAGCTTTCTTT.

This chain links TRBV4-1 with TRBJ2-2, with D perhaps TRBD2 (6 bases). This CDR3 has 16 amino acids. The germline V gene has CDR1 MGHRA and CDR2 YSYEKL. The V end lost 0 bases, the J end lost 7 bases, and 15 bases lay between the germline ends. CDR3: CASSQEGGGALGELFF. The CDR3 nucleotides are TGCGCCAGCAGCCAAGAAGGTGGCGGGGCGCTCGGGGAGCTGTTTTTT.

This clone is a singleton in its sample. The chain recombines TRBV28 with TRBJ1-4; the D gene is possibly TRBD1 (6 bases). Trimming pared 6 bases from V and 3 bases from J, leaving 11 bases between. This CDR3 comprises 14 residues. CDR1 MDHEN and CDR2 SYDVKM come from the germline V gene. CDR3 residues: CASSRGGSNEKLFF. As DNA, the CDR3 is TGTGCCAGCAGCAGAGGGGGATCTAATGAAAAACTGTTTTTT.

The chain combines TRBV4-1 with TRBJ2-5; a weak D match, TRBD1 (6 bases). The V end lost 0 bases, the J end lost 2 bases, and 10 bases lay between the germline ends. CDR1 and CDR2 (germline): MGHRA, YSYEKL. This CDR3 contains 15 residues. The CDR3 loop reads CASSQDTGKQETQYF. In DNA, the CDR3 is TGCGCCAGCAGCCAAGATACAGGGAAACAAGAGACCCAGTACTTC.